Sequencing of this T cell receptor (beta chain) was carried out in a study of CD8 T cells in Susac syndrome. V shed 3 bases and J 7 bases; nucleotides not matched to a gene: 13. Germline loops: CDR1 DFQATT, CDR2 SNEGSKA (reference sequence). CDR3 length: 15 amino acids. After extraction with the RNeasy kit, about 0.5 to 1 ug of the RNA was reverse transcribed using random hexamers. TCRdb used MiXCR to reprocess the immunoSEQ multiplex PCR reads, holding one entry per CDR3 protein. Of 150,000 to 200,000 distinct CDR3 sequences detected, 75% to 95% appear once; the ten largest clones hold approximately 0.09%.

The V gene is TRBV20-1, the J gene TRBJ1-2; 8 bases are a match to TRBD1. This sequence originates from a human donor with Susac syndrome. The sequencing input was CD4+ T cells from PBMCs. CDR3 DNA: TGCAGTGCTAGTAGGTCAGGACAGGGACATTCTGGCTACACCTTC. It codes for CSASRSGQGHSGYTF.